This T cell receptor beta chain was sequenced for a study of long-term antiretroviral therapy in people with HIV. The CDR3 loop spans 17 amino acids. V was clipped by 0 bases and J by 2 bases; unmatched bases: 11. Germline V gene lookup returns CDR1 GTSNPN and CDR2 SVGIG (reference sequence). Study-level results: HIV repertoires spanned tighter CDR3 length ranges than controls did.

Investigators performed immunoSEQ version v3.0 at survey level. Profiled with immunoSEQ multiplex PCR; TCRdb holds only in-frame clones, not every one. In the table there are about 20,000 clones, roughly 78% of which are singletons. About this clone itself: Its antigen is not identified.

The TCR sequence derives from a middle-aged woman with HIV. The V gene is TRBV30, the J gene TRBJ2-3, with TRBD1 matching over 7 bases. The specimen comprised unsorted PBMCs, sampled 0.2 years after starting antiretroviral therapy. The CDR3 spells CAWSVRDSSSFTDTQYF. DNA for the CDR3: TGTGCCTGGAGTGTACGGGACAGTTCCTCCTTCACAGATACGCAGTATTTT.